This T cell receptor beta chain was found in a study of OX40 agonist ivuxolimab in advanced cancers. Sequencing used immunoSEQ multiplex PCR; TCRdb keeps in-frame clones, though not all of them. There are about 110,000 clones in the sample; more than 85% occur only once, and under 0.85% lies in the top ten. Per germline, CDR1 SGDLS and CDR2 YYNGEE. CDR3 length: 16 residues. With 0 bases clipped from V and 4 bases from J, the junction kept 9 bases outside the gene matches. This clone was detected only a few times. Its antigen remains unknown. Notes on the study in general: More expanded clones were found, on average, in CD8+ than in CD4+ T cells.

The source material was CD4+ or CD8+ T cells sorted from blood, sampled in a trial of the OX40 agonist ivuxolimab. The sequence derives from an adult with an advanced solid tumor such as melanoma, head and neck, liver or kidney cancer. V and J are TRBV9 and TRBJ1-1, with 7 bases matching TRBD1. Here the CDR3 reads CASSVEGGGGFTEAFF. Here the CDR3 DNA reads TGTGCCAGCAGCGTAGAAGGGGGCGGTGGGTTCACTGAAGCTTTCTTT.